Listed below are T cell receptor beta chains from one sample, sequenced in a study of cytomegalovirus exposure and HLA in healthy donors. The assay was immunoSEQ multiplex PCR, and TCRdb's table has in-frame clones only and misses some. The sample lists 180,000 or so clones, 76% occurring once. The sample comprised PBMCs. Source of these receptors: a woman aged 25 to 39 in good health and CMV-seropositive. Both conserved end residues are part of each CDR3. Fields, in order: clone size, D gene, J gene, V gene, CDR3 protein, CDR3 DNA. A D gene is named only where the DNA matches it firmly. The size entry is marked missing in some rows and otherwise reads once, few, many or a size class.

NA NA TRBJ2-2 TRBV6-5 CASSSGGLGAGELFF TGTGCCAGCAGTTCCGGGGGTCTCGGGGCCGGGGAGCTGTTTTTT
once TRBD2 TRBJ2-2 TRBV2 CASSELAGGPGELFF TGTGCCAGCAGTGAACTAGCGGGGGGACCCGGGGAGCTGTTTTTT
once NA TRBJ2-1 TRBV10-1 CASSETGLNNEQFF TGCGCCAGCAGTGAAACGGGACTTAACAATGAGCAGTTCTTC
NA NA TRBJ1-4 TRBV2 CASSSRGNEKLFF TGTGCCAGCAGCTCCCGGGGTAATGAAAAACTGTTTTTT
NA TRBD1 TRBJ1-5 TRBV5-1 CASSFGTGFGQPQHF TGCGCCAGCAGCTTCGGGACAGGGTTCGGACAGCCCCAGCATTTT
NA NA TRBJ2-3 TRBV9 CASSVGVVGGPADTQYF TGTGCCAGCAGCGTAGGTGTTGTGGGGGGGCCTGCAGATACGCAGTATTTT
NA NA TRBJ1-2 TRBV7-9 CASSLGFGGKDGYTF TGTGCCAGCAGCTTAGGTTTCGGGGGGAAGGATGGCTACACCTTC
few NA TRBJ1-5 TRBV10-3 CAISESQGKGPNQPQHF TGTGCCATCAGTGAGTCTCAGGGGAAGGGGCCCAATCAGCCCCAGCATTTT
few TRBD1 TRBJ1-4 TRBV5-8 CASSQGQTAGEKLFF TGTGCCAGCAGCCAGGGACAGACGGCAGGAGAAAAACTGTTTTTT
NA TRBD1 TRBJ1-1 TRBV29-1 CSVEVGQGAAEAFF TGCAGCGTTGAAGTGGGACAGGGGGCTGCTGAAGCTTTCTTT
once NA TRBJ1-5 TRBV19 CASSLRPGGAVNQPQHF TGTGCCAGTAGCCTCCGTCCGGGTGGGGCAGTAAATCAGCCCCAGCATTTT
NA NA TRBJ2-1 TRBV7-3 CASSPEGGLSYNEQFF TGTGCCAGCAGCCCCGAGGGGGGGCTCTCTTACAATGAGCAGTTCTTC
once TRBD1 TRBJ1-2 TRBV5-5 CASSPHLDRGLSGYTF TGTGCCAGCAGCCCTCACTTGGACAGGGGGCTTAGTGGCTACACCTTC
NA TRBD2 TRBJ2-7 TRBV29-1 CSVEGQPGSGGPYEQYF TGCAGCGTTGAAGGGCAGCCCGGGAGCGGGGGACCCTACGAGCAGTACTTC